This T cell receptor (beta chain) originates from a study of T cell responses to AZD1222 COVID-19 vaccine. General study findings and limits: Unmutated regions of variants are reportedly targeted by nearly half of spike-specific TCRs. Recipients of two AZD1222 doses showed rising Spike-specific TCR breadth and depth. None of the repertoires were sampled until the peak T cell response had passed. Most donors were white British, females outnumbered males, and clonal diversity was possibly underestimated.

As concerns this clone: Its cognate antigen is unknown.

Germline CDR1 SGHNT, CDR2 YENEEA. The CDR3 has 16 amino acids. Germline trimming cut 5 bases from V and 2 bases from J; bases unmatched to any gene: 8. Sequenced by immunoSEQ multiplex PCR; TCRdb stores in-frame clones only, minus some. The sample lists about 120,000 clones, about 90% seen once, with around 4.5% in the top ten. The sequences come from peripheral blood, collected on day 0 of MenACWY control vaccination. The receptor's source is an adult in good health. V is TRBV11-3 and J is TRBJ2-3; 9 bases map to TRBD2. CDR3 loop: CASSPGVAGDTDTQYF. CDR3 in DNA: TGTGCCAGCAGCCCCGGGGTAGCGGGGGACACAGATACGCAGTATTTT.